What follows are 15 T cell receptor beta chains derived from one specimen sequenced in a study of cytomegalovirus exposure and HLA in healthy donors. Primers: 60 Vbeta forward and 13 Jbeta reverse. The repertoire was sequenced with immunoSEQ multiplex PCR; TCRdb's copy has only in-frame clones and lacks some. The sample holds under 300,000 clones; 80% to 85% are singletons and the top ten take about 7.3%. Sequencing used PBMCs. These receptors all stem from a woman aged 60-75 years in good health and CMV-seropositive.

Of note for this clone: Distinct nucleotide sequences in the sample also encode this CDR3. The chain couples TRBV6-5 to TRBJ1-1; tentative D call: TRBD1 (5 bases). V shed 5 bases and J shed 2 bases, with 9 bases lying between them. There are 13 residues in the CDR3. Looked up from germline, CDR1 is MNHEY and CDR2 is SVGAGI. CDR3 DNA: TGTGCCAGCAGTCGGAGGGGAAACACTGAAGCTTTCTTT. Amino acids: CASSRRGNTEAFF.

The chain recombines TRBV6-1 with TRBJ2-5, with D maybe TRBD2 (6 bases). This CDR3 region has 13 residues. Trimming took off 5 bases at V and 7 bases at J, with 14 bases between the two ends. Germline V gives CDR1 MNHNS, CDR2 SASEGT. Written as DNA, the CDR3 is TGTGCCAGCAGTACGACTAGTGTGGGGACCCAGTACTTC. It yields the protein CASSTTSVGTQYF.

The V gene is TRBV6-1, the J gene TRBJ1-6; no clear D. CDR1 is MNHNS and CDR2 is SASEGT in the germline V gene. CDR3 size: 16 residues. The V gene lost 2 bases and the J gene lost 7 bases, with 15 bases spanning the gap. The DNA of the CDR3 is TGTGCCAGCAGTGAAATTGGAGGACGGACCAATTCACCCCTCCACTTT. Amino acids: CASSEIGGRTNSPLHF.

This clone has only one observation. In nucleotides, the CDR3 is TGTGCCAGTAGTATCGGACTAGCGGGAGGGCCCGAGCAGTTCTTC. As protein: CASSIGLAGGPEQFF. The rearrangement joins TRBV19 to TRBJ2-1, with 15 bases that match TRBD2. The CDR3 runs to 15 residues. Trimming removed 3 bases from V and 10 bases from J; junction bases left unmatched: 4. Germline V gene sequence: CDR1 LNHDA, CDR2 SQIVND (reference sequence).

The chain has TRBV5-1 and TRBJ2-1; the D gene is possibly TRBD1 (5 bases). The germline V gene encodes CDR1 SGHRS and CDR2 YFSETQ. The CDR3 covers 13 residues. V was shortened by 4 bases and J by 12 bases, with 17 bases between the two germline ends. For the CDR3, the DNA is TGCGCCAGCAGCGAGACAGTCGCACTCGGGCAGTTCTTC. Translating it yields CASSETVALGQFF.

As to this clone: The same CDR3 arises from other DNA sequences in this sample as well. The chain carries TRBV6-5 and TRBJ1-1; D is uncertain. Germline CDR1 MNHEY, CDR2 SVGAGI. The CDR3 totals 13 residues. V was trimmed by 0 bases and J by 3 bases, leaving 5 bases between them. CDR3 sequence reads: CASSYSRDTEAFF. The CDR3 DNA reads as TGTGCCAGCAGTTACTCCCGGGACACTGAAGCTTTCTTT.

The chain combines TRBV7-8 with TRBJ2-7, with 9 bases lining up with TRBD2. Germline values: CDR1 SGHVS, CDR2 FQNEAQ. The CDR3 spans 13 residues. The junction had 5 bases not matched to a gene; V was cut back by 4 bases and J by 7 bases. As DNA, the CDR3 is TGTGCCAGCAGCTCTTTAGCGGGAGCTGAGCAGTACTTC. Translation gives CASSSLAGAEQYF. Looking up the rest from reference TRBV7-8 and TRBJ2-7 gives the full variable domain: GAGVSQSPRYKVAKRGQDVALRCDPISGHVSLFWYQQALGQGPEFLTYFQNEAQLDKSGLPSDRFFAERPEGSVSTLKIQRTQQEDSAVYLCASSSLAGAEQYFGPGTRLTVT.

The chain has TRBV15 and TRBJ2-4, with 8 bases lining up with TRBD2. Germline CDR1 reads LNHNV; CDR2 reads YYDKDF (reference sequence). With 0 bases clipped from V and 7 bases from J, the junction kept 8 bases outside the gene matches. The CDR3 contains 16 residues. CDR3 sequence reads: CATSREVSGRVNIQYF. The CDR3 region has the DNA TGTGCCACCAGCAGAGAGGTGAGCGGGAGAGTGAACATTCAGTACTTC. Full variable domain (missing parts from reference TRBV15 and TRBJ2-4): DAMVIQNPRYQVTQFGKPVTLSCSQTLNHNVMYWYQQKSSQAPKLLFHYYDKDFNNEADTPDNFQSRRPNTSFCFLDIRSPGLGDTAMYLCATSREVSGRVNIQYFGAGTRLSVL.

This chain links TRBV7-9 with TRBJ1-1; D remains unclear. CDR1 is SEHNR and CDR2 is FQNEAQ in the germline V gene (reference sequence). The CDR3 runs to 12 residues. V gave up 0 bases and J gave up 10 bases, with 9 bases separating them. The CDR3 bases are TGTGCCAGCAGCTTAGCCGACTTGGGAGCTTTCTTT. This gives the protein CASSLADLGAFF.

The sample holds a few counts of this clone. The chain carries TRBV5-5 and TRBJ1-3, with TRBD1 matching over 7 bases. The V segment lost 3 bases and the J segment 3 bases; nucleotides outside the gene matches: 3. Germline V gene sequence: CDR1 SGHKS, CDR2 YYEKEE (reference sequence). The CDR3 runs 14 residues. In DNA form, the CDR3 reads TGTGCCAGCAGCTCCGACAGGGTTGGAAACACCATATATTTT. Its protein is CASSSDRVGNTIYF.

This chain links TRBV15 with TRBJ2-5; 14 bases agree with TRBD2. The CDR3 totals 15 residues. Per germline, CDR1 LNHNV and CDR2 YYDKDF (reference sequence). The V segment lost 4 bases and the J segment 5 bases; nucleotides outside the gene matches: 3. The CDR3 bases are TGTGCCACCAGCACGGGACTAGCGGGAGTGGAGACCCAGTACTTC. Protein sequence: CATSTGLAGVETQYF.

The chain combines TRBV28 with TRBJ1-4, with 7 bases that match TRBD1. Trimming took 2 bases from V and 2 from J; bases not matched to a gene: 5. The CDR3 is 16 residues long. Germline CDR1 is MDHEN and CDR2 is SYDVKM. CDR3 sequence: CASSLQGGATNEKLFF. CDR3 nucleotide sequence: TGTGCCAGCAGTTTACAGGGGGGAGCGACTAATGAAAAACTGTTTTTT.

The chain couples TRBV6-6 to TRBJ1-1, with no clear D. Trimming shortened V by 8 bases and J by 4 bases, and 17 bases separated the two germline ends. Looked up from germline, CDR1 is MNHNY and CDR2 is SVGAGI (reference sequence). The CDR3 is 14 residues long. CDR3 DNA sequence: TGTGCCAGCCATTTTACCGGGGAAGGCACTGAAGCTTTCTTT. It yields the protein CASHFTGEGTEAFF.

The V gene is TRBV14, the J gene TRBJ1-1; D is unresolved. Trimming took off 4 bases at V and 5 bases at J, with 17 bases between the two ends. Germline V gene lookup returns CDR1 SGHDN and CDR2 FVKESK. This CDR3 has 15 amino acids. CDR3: CASSPSGWRGTEAFF. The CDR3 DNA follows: TGTGCCAGCAGCCCGTCGGGGTGGAGAGGGACTGAAGCTTTCTTT.

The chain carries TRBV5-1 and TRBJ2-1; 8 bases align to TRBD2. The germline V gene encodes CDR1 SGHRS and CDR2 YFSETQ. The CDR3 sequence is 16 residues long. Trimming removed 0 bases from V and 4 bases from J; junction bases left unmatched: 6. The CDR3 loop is CASSLAAGGPYNEQFF. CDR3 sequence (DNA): TGCGCCAGCAGCTTGGCCGCGGGAGGTCCATACAATGAGCAGTTCTTC.